Sequencing of this T cell receptor (beta chain) was carried out in a study of control samples from healthy donors and cancer patients. V was pared by 4 bases and J by 2 bases, with 6 bases between. The CDR3 has 13 amino acids. Germline loops: CDR1 LNHNV, CDR2 YYDKDF (reference sequence). Here immunoSEQ multiplex PCR was the method, and the copy in TCRdb shows in-frame clones only, minus some. The sample lists about 220,000 clones; about 94% were seen once. The sequence was collected from a man in his fifties or sixties in good health. V is TRBV15 and J is TRBJ1-3; D gene unclear. The sample was blood. CDR3 bases: TGTGCCACCAGCACAGGAGCTGGAAACACCATATATTTT. Protein product: CATSTGAGNTIYF. Based on the CDR3 plus reference TRBV15 and TRBJ1-3, the full variable domain is DAMVIQNPRYQVTQFGKPVTLSCSQTLNHNVMYWYQQKSSQAPKLLFHYYDKDFNNEADTPDNFQSRRPNTSFCFLDIRSPGLGDTAMYLCATSTGAGNTIYFGEGSWLTVV.